Shown below are 29 T cell receptor beta chains from a single sample sequenced in a study of beta chain features in type 1 diabetes. The authors reverse transcribed all of the isolated RNA, so sequencing captured expressed TCRB transcripts. Profiled with immunoSEQ multiplex PCR; TCRdb holds only in-frame clones, not every one. The sample gives about 410,000 clones, roughly 14% of which show up once; 0.035% to 0.04% is in the top ten. The sequenced material came from naive CD4+ T cells from blood. All receptors derive from a man aged 25 to 40 in good health.

The genes are TRBV7-9 and TRBJ2-1; TRBD2 aligns across 8 bases. This CDR3 has 18 amino acids. V lost 1 base to trimming and J lost 3 bases; unmatched junction nucleotides: 11. Germline V gene sequence: CDR1 SEHNR, CDR2 FQNEAQ (reference sequence). CDR3 sequence reads: CASSLVREGRLLYNEQFF. CDR3 bases: TGTGCCAGCAGCTTAGTACGGGAGGGCCGCTTGCTCTACAATGAGCAGTTCTTC.

In its sample, this clone was seen many times. The gene calls are TRBV7-2 and TRBJ2-3; TRBD2 might be the D (6 bases). Germline V gene lookup returns CDR1 SGHTA and CDR2 FQGNSA. There are 15 residues in the CDR3. The germline V and J ends were trimmed by 5 bases and 1 base, with 13 bases remaining between them. Written as DNA, the CDR3 is TGTGCCAGCAGCAAAGGTGGCGGGGGCACAGATACGCAGTATTTT. Residues: CASSKGGGGTDTQYF.

This clone turned up a few times. The rearrangement joins TRBV18 to TRBJ2-7; D is perhaps TRBD1 or TRBD2 (5 bases each). The CDR3 covers 15 residues. V was pared by 1 base and J by 4 bases, with 14 bases between. Germline loops: CDR1 KGHSH, CDR2 LQKENI. CDR3 nucleotide sequence: TGTGCCAGCTCACCACTGGGGGATCCTCGGTACGAGCAGTACTTC. Its protein product is CASSPLGDPRYEQYF.

Only a few counts were recorded for this clone. The chain is built from TRBV5-1 and TRBJ2-7; 9 bases are a match to TRBD2. The CDR3 sequence is 16 residues long. J gave up 0 bases and V 0 bases, and 4 bases lay outside the gene matches. From germline, CDR1 is SGHRS and CDR2 YFSETQ. The CDR3 spells CASSLDLAGSSYEQYF. CDR3 nucleotide sequence: TGCGCCAGCAGCTTGGACCTAGCGGGAAGCTCCTACGAGCAGTACTTC.

This clone appeared a few times. The J gene is TRBJ2-7, the V gene TRBV7-2; 12 bases are shared with TRBD2. The CDR3 spans 14 residues. The V segment lost 7 bases and the J segment 3 bases; nucleotides outside the gene matches: 4. The germline V gene encodes CDR1 SGHTA and CDR2 FQGNSA. Written as DNA, the CDR3 is TGTGCCAGCACCCTGACTAGCGGGGGCTACGAGCAGTACTTC. This sequence encodes CASTLTSGGYEQYF.

This clone appeared a few times. J is TRBJ1-2 and V is TRBV14, with TRBD1 matching 8 bases. The CDR3 contains 14 residues. The germline V gene encodes CDR1 SGHDN and CDR2 FVKESK. V gave up 3 bases and J gave up 3 bases; unmatched junction bases: 3. The CDR3 sequence: CASSQLTGDYGYTF. Here the CDR3 DNA reads TGTGCCAGCAGCCAGCTGACAGGGGACTATGGCTACACCTTC.

The chain combines TRBV29-1 with TRBJ2-7, with 13 bases identical to TRBD2. In germline, CDR1 is SQVTM, CDR2 ANQGSEA. This CDR3 has 18 residues. V lost 6 bases and J lost 4; bases outside the gene matches: 18. The CDR3 DNA reads as TGCAGCGTAGGGGACAGGAAGAGACTAGCGGGGGGCCTTTACGAGCAGTACTTC. Translating gives CSVGDRKRLAGGLYEQYF.

This chain links TRBV29-1 with TRBJ1-1; no clear D. Trimming left V 0 bases short and J 6 bases short, with 17 bases between. The CDR3 loop spans 15 amino acids. Germline values: CDR1 SQVTM, CDR2 ANQGSEA. CDR3 loop: CSVEDLWTPGSEAFF. DNA of the CDR3: TGCAGCGTTGAAGATCTATGGACGCCGGGCTCTGAAGCTTTCTTT.

The chain carries TRBV4-3 and TRBJ2-7, with D tentatively TRBD1 or TRBD2 (5 bases each). The germline V and J ends were trimmed by 4 bases and 2 bases, with 12 bases remaining between them. Germline V lookup: CDR1 LGHNA, CDR2 YSLEER. The CDR3 spans 14 residues. CDR3 nucleotide sequence: TGCGCCAGCAGCCCACAGGCCGGGGCCTACGAGCAGTACTTC. This sequence encodes CASSPQAGAYEQYF.

This clone was counted between two and nine times. This sequence joins TRBV27 and TRBJ1-1, with D uncertain. This CDR3 region has 15 residues. Germline V gene sequence: CDR1 MNHEY, CDR2 SMNVEV (reference sequence). V lost 0 bases, J lost 4 bases, and 12 bases lay in between. In DNA form, the CDR3 reads TGTGCCAGCAGTTTATCGTACAGTCTGAGCACTGAAGCTTTCTTT. This translates into CASSLSYSLSTEAFF.

In this sample, this clone turned up a few times. The V call is TRBV10-3, the J call TRBJ2-1; D uncertain. The germline CDR1 and CDR2 sequences are ENHRY and SYGVKD. This CDR3 region has 13 residues. Trimming shortened V by 5 bases and J by 7 bases, and 12 bases separated the two germline ends. The CDR3 is CAISRSGENEQFF. The CDR3, as DNA: TGTGCCATCAGTCGTAGTGGGGAAAATGAGCAGTTCTTC.

The table lists this clone with a few counts. The chain couples TRBV5-1 to TRBJ2-5; D gene ambiguous. CDR1 and CDR2 (germline): SGHRS, YFSETQ. The CDR3 spans 13 residues. V lost 0 bases and J lost 4, with 7 bases in between. This CDR3 reads CASSLVGLETQYF. The CDR3 coding sequence is TGCGCCAGCAGCTTGGTCGGGTTAGAGACCCAGTACTTC.

Only a few counts were recorded for this clone. V is TRBV7-2 and J is TRBJ1-1; D is unclear. Germline values: CDR1 SGHTA, CDR2 FQGNSA. Trimming shortened V by 5 bases and J by 0 bases, and 10 bases separated the two germline ends. This CDR3 region has 14 residues. Written as DNA, the CDR3 is TGTGCCAGCAGCAATAGACGGATGAACACTGAAGCTTTCTTT. This gives the protein CASSNRRMNTEAFF.

The rearrangement links TRBV7-8 to TRBJ2-1; 7 bases are a match to TRBD2. Losses at the gene ends were 3 bases for V and 5 bases for J; bases not matched to a gene: 4. This CDR3 has 14 residues. Germline loops: CDR1 SGHVS, CDR2 FQNEAQ. The CDR3 DNA is TGTGCCAGCAGCTTCGCCGGGACTAACAATGAGCAGTTCTTC. Its protein is CASSFAGTNNEQFF.

CDR3 region: CASSLGPTYEQYF. CDR3 in DNA: TGTGCCAGCAGCTTGGGACCGACCTACGAGCAGTACTTC. V gene TRBV5-6 combines with J gene TRBJ2-7; D is undetermined. The CDR3 length is 13 residues. The germline V gene has CDR1 SGHDT and CDR2 YYEEEE. Trimming stripped 0 bases from V and 2 bases from J, with 6 bases between.

The chain employs TRBV19 and TRBJ2-7, with D possibly matching TRBD2 (5 bases). Trimming took 3 bases from V and 0 from J, leaving 9 bases between them. Germline CDR1 reads LNHDA; CDR2 reads SQIVND (reference sequence). This CDR3 spans 14 amino acids. The CDR3 bases are TGTGCCAGTAGTATCCAGGACTCCTCCTACGAGCAGTACTTC. Protein product: CASSIQDSSYEQYF.

The chain uses TRBV7-9 and TRBJ2-5, with 10 positions matching TRBD1. The junction had 10 bases not matched to a gene; V was cut back by 5 bases and J by 7 bases. This CDR3 has 15 amino acids. CDR1 and CDR2 from the germline V gene are SEHNR and FQNEAQ (reference sequence). CDR3 nucleotide sequence: TGTGCCAGCAGCCACCGGGACAGGGGCTCAGGGACCCAGTACTTC. Translation: CASSHRDRGSGTQYF.

The chain uses TRBV7-9 and TRBJ2-3, with 9 bases that match TRBD1. From germline, CDR1 is SEHNR and CDR2 FQNEAQ (reference sequence). V lost 5 bases and J lost 4; bases outside the gene matches: 7. This CDR3 has 15 residues. Here the CDR3 DNA reads TGTGCCAGCAGCCCGGGACAGGGTATCTCAGATACGCAGTATTTT. It yields the protein CASSPGQGISDTQYF.

This clone was seen a handful of times. V gene TRBV15 combines with J gene TRBJ2-3, with 7 bases that match TRBD1. This CDR3 comprises 16 residues. J was trimmed by 1 base and V by 2 bases; bases with no gene match: 6. CDR1 LNHNV and CDR2 YYDKDF come from the germline V gene (reference sequence). The chain's CDR3 is CATSRSQGPGTDTQYF. The CDR3 nucleotides read TGTGCCACCAGCAGATCACAGGGGCCTGGCACAGATACGCAGTATTTT.

This clone was observed a handful of times. The rearrangement links TRBV6-6 to TRBJ2-7; 7 positions match TRBD2. The CDR3 covers 16 residues. Germline values: CDR1 MNHNY, CDR2 SVGAGI (reference sequence). Germline trimming cut 0 bases from V and 2 bases from J; bases unmatched to any gene: 7. The CDR3 sequence: CASSYSDWEGPYEQYV. CDR3 bases: TGTGCCAGCAGTTACTCGGATTGGGAGGGACCCTACGAGCAGTACGTC.

This clone was counted between two and nine times. V is TRBV13 and J is TRBJ2-6; D gene unclear. Germline CDR1 is PRHDT and CDR2 is FYEKMQ (reference sequence). The V end lost 5 bases, the J end lost 1 base, and 12 bases lay between the germline ends. There are 16 residues in the CDR3. CDR3 DNA sequence: TGTGCCAGCAGCCGCCAGACTGGGTCTGGGGCCAACGTCCTGACTTTC. This encodes CASSRQTGSGANVLTF.

The chain is built from TRBV7-2 and TRBJ2-7, with 13 bases matching TRBD2. The V gene end was trimmed by 6 bases and the J gene end by 2 bases; junction bases not matched to a gene: 4. The germline V gene encodes CDR1 SGHTA and CDR2 FQGNSA. The CDR3 covers 15 residues. CDR3 amino acids: CASSKGLAGAYEQYF. CDR3 bases: TGTGCCAGCAGTAAAGGACTAGCGGGGGCCTACGAGCAGTACTTC. Based on the CDR3 plus reference TRBV7-2 and TRBJ2-7, the full variable domain is GAGVSQSPSNKVTEKGKDVELRCDPISGHTALYWYRQSLGQGLEFLIYFQGNSAPDKSGLPSDRFSAERTGGSVSTLTIQRTQQEDSAVYLCASSKGLAGAYEQYFGPGTRLTVT.

In this sample, this clone turned up a few times. The V gene is TRBV25-1, the J gene TRBJ2-5, with D hard to call. V dropped 3 bases and J dropped 1 base, with 15 bases sitting between them. This CDR3 contains 16 residues. Germline V lookup: CDR1 MGHDK, CDR2 SYGVNS. This chain's CDR3 is CASSDPGFSPQETQYF. CDR3 DNA sequence: TGTGCCAGCAGTGATCCAGGCTTCTCCCCCCAAGAGACCCAGTACTTC. Complete variable domain (other parts from reference TRBV25-1 and TRBJ2-5): EADIYQTPRYLVIGTGKKITLECSQTMGHDKMYWYQQDPGMELHLIHYSYGVNSTEKGDLSSESTVSRIRTEHFPLTLESARPSHTSQYLCASSDPGFSPQETQYFGPGTRLLVL.

This chain connects TRBV5-1 to TRBJ1-6; 7 nucleotides agree with TRBD1. This CDR3 has 14 amino acids. The V and J ends lost 2 bases and 8 bases, in that order; junction bases with no gene match: 4. Germline CDR1 and CDR2: SGHRS and YFSETQ. The CDR3 protein is CASSFGQDHSPLHF. As DNA, the CDR3 is TGCGCCAGCAGCTTCGGACAGGACCATTCACCCCTCCACTTT. The full variable domain, completed using reference TRBV5-1 and TRBJ1-6, is KAGVTQTPRYLIKTRGQQVTLSCSPISGHRSVSWYQQTPGQGLQFLFEYFSETQRNKGNFPGRFSGRQFSNSRSEMNVSTLELGDSALYLCASSFGQDHSPLHFGNGTRLTVT.

The CDR3 coding sequence is TGTGCCAGCAGCTTACTTCTGGGGACAGGATCCGAAAAGACCCAGTACTTC. Amino acids: CASSLLLGTGSEKTQYF. This chain links TRBV7-6 with TRBJ2-5; 8 positions agree with TRBD1. Germline loops: CDR1 SGHVS, CDR2 FNYEAQ. V lost 2 bases and J lost 6; bases outside the gene matches: 14. The CDR3 consists of 17 residues.

This chain uses TRBV2 with TRBJ1-3; D gene uncertain. V dropped 8 bases and J dropped 1 base, with 6 bases sitting between them. Germline V gives CDR1 SNHLY, CDR2 FYNNEI. CDR3 length: 12 amino acids. The CDR3 region is CASGKSGNTIYF. The CDR3 coding sequence is TGTGCCAGCGGCAAATCTGGAAACACCATATATTTT.

V and J are TRBV4-3 and TRBJ2-1; 10 nucleotides match TRBD2. The CDR3 covers 16 residues. CDR1 LGHNA and CDR2 YSLEER come from the germline V gene. V shed 3 bases, J shed 5 bases, and the junction held 7 bases outside the gene matches. CDR3 DNA: TGCGCCAGCAGCCAGGAGCCGCTAGCGGGAGACAATGAGCAGTTCTTC. Amino acids: CASSQEPLAGDNEQFF.

A few counts support this clone. The chain is built from TRBV9 and TRBJ1-1, with TRBD1 matching over 7 bases. CDR3 length: 18 residues. Germline CDR1 SGDLS, CDR2 YYNGEE. The junction had 20 bases not matched to a gene; V was cut back by 4 bases and J by 5 bases. The CDR3 protein is CASSPYQGVLPVWTEAFF. The CDR3 bases are TGTGCCAGCAGCCCCTACCAGGGGGTGCTACCCGTGTGGACTGAAGCTTTCTTT.

This clone was seen a few times. This chain uses TRBV18 with TRBJ2-3; 9 nucleotides line up with TRBD1. With V trimmed by 2 bases and J by 4 bases, 7 bases remained unmatched. The CDR3 loop spans 16 amino acids. Per germline, CDR1 KGHSH and CDR2 LQKENI. CDR3 bases: TGTGCCAGCTCACCATCCCGGGACAGGGTTTCAGATACGCAGTATTTT. Translation: CASSPSRDRVSDTQYF.